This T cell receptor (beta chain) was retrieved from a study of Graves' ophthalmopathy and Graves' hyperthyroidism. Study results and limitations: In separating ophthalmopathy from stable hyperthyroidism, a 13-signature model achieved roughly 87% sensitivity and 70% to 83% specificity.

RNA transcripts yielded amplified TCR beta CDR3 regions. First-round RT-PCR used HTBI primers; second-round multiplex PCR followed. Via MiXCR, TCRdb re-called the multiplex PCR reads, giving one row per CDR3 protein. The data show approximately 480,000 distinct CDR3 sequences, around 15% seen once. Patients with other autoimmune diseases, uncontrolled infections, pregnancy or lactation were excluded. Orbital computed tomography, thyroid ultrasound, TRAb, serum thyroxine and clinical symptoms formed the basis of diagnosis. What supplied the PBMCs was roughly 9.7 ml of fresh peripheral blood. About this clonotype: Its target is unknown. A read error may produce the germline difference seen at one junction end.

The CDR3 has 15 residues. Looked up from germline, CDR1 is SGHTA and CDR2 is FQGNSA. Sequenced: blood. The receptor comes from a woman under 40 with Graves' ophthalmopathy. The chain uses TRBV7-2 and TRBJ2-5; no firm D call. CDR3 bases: TGTGTCAGCAGCTTTAGACCGGGCCCCCAAGAGACCCAGTACTTC. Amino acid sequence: CVSSFRPGPQETQYF.